This T cell receptor beta chain was captured in a study of neurological immune-mediated disorders. Across the study: Of the multiple sclerosis patients, roughly 35 in total, roughly 31 were relapsing-remitting and 3 were secondary progressive.

In this sample, this clonotype turned up many times. The CDR3 covers 13 residues. The V gene's germline CDR1 is SGHRS and CDR2 YFSETQ. V shed 4 bases and J 5 bases; nucleotides not matched to a gene: 4. A single record per CDR3 protein comes from TCRdb applying MiXCR to the 5' RACE reads. This sample has 60,000 to 85,000 distinct CDR3 sequences, with approximately 5% found just once. V is TRBV5-1 and J is TRBJ2-3; 7 nucleotides line up with TRBD1. The sequence was collected from a woman between 70 and 85 years old with multiple sclerosis. Sequenced material: PBMCs. The CDR3 reads CASSQGGGDTQYF. The CDR3 nucleotides read TGCGCCAGCAGCCAAGGGGGCGGAGATACGCAGTATTTT.